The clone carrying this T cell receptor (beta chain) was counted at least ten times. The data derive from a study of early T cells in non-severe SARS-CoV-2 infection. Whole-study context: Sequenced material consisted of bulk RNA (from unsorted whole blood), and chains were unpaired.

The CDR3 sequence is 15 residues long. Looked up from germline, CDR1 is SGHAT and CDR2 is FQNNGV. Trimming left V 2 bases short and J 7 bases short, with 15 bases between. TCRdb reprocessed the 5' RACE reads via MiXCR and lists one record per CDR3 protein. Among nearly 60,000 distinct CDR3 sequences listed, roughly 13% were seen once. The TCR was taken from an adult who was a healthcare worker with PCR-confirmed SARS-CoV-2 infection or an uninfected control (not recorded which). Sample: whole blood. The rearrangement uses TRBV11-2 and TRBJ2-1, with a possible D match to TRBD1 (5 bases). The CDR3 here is CASSLRMQGINEQFF. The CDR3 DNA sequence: TGTGCCAGCAGCTTAAGGATGCAGGGCATTAATGAGCAGTTCTTC.